The entry below describes one TCR beta chain. This sample includes further DNA sequences coding for the same CDR3. The sample belongs to a study of blood T cell repertoires in COVID-19. Trimming stripped 5 bases from V and 0 bases from J, with 8 bases between. The V gene's germline CDR1 is MNHEY and CDR2 SVGAGI. This CDR3 contains 13 residues. Profiled with immunoSEQ multiplex PCR; TCRdb holds only in-frame clones, not every one. The table shows just over 250,000 clones, with about 87% occurring only once. The origin of this receptor is a woman aged 70-85 years with COVID-19, enrolled during active disease. Sequencing was done on a sample of peripheral blood. This chain joins TRBV6-5 and TRBJ2-7, with D perhaps matching TRBD2 (5 bases). The CDR3 spells CASSPGSSYEQYF. CDR3 DNA sequence: TGTGCCAGCAGTCCGGGGAGCTCCTACGAGCAGTACTTC.